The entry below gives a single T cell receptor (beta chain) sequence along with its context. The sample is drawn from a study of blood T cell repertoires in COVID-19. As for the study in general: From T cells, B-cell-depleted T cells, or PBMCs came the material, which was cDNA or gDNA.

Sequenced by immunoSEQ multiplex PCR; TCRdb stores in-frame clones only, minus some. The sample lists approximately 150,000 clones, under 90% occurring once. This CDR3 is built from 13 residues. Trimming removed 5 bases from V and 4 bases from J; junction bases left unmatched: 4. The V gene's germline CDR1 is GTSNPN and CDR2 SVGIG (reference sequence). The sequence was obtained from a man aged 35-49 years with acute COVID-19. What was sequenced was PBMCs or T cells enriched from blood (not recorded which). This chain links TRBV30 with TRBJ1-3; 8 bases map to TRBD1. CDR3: CAWSTGEGNTIYF. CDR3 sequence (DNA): TGTGCCTGGTCGACAGGGGAGGGAAACACCATATATTTT.